This TCR beta chain was sequenced during a study of response to subunit inactivated influenza vaccine. This CDR3 has 14 residues. The V gene lost 6 bases and the J gene lost 4 bases, with 16 bases spanning the gap. CDR1 and CDR2 (germline): SQVTM, ANQGSEA. Study results and limitations: Authors suggested each seasonal flu vaccination may recruit only limited numbers of new T cells.

Turning to this clonotype: Its antigen is currently unknown.

TCRdb recomputed calls from the RT-PCR reads with MiXCR, one row per CDR3 protein. The table shows approximately 500,000 distinct CDR3 sequences, with 14% occurring only once. Specimen: PBMCs from blood, collected 12 days after vaccination. The V and J genes are TRBV29-1 and TRBJ2-1, with D possibly TRBD1 on 5 matching bases. The TCR sequence derives from a man aged 45 to 65 who received an inactivated influenza vaccine. CDR3 sequence reads: CSVALWGLYNEQFF. The DNA for the CDR3 is TGCAGCGTCGCCTTGTGGGGCTTATACAATGAGCAGTTCTTC.